One sample yielded the 4 T cell receptor beta chains listed below, sequenced in a study of cytomegalovirus exposure and HLA in healthy donors. PCR used 60 Vbeta primers and 13 Jbeta primers. Some clones are missing from TCRdb's copy, which holds only in-frame ones; the method was immunoSEQ multiplex PCR. Here the sample spans approximately 220,000 clones, over 75% being singletons. Material: PBMCs. The receptors were sampled from a girl aged 2-10 years in good health and CMV-seronegative.

J is TRBJ1-1 and V is TRBV19, with D unresolved. The germline V and J ends were trimmed by 3 bases and 3 bases, with 8 bases remaining between them. Germline CDR1 LNHDA, CDR2 SQIVND (reference sequence). The CDR3 contains 13 residues. DNA of the CDR3: TGTGCCAGTAGTATCGGGGAGTACACTGAAGCTTTCTTT. This gives the protein CASSIGEYTEAFF.

The V and J genes are TRBV7-3 and TRBJ2-5, with D possibly being TRBD1 (6 bases). V lost 5 bases, J lost 3 bases, and 16 bases lay in between. This CDR3 has 15 amino acids. From germline, CDR1 is SGHTA and CDR2 FQGTGA. The CDR3 sequence: CASSRTASLKETQYF. DNA for the CDR3: TGTGCCAGCAGCCGGACAGCCAGTCTTAAAGAGACCCAGTACTTC. Together with reference TRBV7-3 and TRBJ2-5, the CDR3 gives the full variable domain: GAGVSQTPSNKVTEKGKYVELRCDPISGHTALYWYRQSLGQGPEFLIYFQGTGAADDSGLPNDRFFAVRPEGSVSTLKIQRTERGDSAVYLCASSRTASLKETQYFGPGTRLLVL.

This clone appeared once. The CDR3 sequence is CASSSRTGDTDTQYF. Written as DNA, the CDR3 is TGCGCCAGCAGCTCAAGGACAGGGGACACAGATACGCAGTATTTT. The chain joins TRBV5-1 to TRBJ2-3; TRBD1 matches 9 bases. After removal of 3 bases from V and 2 bases from J, the junction contained 4 bases not matched to a gene. The CDR3 covers 15 residues. The germline V gene encodes CDR1 SGHRS and CDR2 YFSETQ.

On this clone itself: This same CDR3 is encoded by further DNA sequences in the sample. The rearrangement uses TRBV5-1 and TRBJ2-7; TRBD1 might be the D (5 bases). The V end was cut by 2 bases, the J end by 4 bases, with 7 bases between. This CDR3 is 12 amino acids long. Germline V CDR1 and CDR2: SGHRS, YFSETQ. The CDR3 here is CASSFQGYEQYF. DNA of the CDR3: TGCGCCAGCAGCTTCCAGGGTTACGAGCAGTACTTC. Using reference TRBV5-1 and TRBJ2-7 for the parts outside the CDR3, the full variable domain is KAGVTQTPRYLIKTRGQQVTLSCSPISGHRSVSWYQQTPGQGLQFLFEYFSETQRNKGNFPGRFSGRQFSNSRSEMNVSTLELGDSALYLCASSFQGYEQYFGPGTRLTVT.